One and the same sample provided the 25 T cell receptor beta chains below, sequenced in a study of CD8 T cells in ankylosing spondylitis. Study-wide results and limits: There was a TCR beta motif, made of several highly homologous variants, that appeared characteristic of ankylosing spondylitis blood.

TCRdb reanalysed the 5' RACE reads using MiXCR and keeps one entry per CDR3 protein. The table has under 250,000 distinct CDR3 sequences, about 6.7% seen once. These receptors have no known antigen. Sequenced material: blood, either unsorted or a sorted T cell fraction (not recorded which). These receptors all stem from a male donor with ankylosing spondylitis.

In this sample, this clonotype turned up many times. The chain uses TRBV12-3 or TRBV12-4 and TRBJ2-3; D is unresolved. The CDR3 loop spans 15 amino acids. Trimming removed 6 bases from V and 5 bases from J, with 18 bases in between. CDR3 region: CASSRTAQDLDTQYF. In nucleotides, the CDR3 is TGTGCCAGCAGCCGCACGGCGCAGGATCTAGATACGCAGTATTTT.

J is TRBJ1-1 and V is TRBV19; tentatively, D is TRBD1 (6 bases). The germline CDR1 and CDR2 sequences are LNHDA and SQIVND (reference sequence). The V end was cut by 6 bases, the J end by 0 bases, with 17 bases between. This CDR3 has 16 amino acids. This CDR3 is CASSPGHLLMNTEAFF. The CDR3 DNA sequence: TGTGCCAGTAGCCCGGGACATCTCCTGATGAACACTGAAGCTTTCTTT.

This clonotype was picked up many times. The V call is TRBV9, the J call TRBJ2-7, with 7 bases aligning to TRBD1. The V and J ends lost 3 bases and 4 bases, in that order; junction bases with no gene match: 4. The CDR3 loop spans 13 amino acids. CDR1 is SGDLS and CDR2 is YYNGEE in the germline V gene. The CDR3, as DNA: TGTGCCAGCAGCGAACAACAGGGGTACGAGCAGTACTTC. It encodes CASSEQQGYEQYF. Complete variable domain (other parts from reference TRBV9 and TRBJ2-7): DSGVTQTPKHLITATGQRVTLRCSPRSGDLSVYWYQQSLDQGLQFLIQYYNGEERAKGNILERFSAQQFPDLHSELNLSSLELGDSALYFCASSEQQGYEQYFGPGTRLTVT.

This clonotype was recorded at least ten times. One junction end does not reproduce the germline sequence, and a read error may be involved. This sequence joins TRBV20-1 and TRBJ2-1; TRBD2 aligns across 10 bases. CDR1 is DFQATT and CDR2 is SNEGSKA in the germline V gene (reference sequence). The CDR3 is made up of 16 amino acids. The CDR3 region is CSARDLAGDSYNEQFF. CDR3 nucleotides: TGCAGTGCCAGAGATCTAGCGGGGGACTCCTACAATGAGCAGTTCTTC.

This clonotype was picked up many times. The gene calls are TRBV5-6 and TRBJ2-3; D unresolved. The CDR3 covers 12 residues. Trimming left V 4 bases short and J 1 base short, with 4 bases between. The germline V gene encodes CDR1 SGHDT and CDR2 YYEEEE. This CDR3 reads CASSDGTDTQYF. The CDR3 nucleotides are TGTGCCAGCAGCGACGGCACAGATACGCAGTATTTT.

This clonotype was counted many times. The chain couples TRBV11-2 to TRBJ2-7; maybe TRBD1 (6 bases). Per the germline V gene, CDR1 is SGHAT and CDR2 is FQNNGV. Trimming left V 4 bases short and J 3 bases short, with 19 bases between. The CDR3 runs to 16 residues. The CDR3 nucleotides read TGTGCCAGCAGCTCCTGGACAGCCCCCCGAGTCTACGAGCAGTACTTC. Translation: CASSSWTAPRVYEQYF.

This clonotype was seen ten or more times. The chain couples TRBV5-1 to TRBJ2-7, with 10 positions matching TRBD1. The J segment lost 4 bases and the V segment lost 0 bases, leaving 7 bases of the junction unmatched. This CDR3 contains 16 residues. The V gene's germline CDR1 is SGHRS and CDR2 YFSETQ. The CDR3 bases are TGCGCCAGCAGCTTGGGCCACGGGACAGGGGAATACGAGCAGTACTTC. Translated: CASSLGHGTGEYEQYF.

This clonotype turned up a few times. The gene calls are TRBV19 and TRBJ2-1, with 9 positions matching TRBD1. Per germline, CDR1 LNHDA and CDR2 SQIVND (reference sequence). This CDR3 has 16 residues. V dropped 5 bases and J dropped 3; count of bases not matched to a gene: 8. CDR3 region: CASSGDRDPLYNEQFF. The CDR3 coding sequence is TGTGCCAGTAGTGGGGACAGGGATCCCCTCTACAATGAGCAGTTCTTC. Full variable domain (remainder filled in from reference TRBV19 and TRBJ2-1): DGGITQSPKYLFRKEGQNVTLSCEQNLNHDAMYWYRQDPGQGLRLIYYSQIVNDFQKGDIAEGYSVSREKKESFPLTVTSAQKNPTAFYLCASSGDRDPLYNEQFFGPGTRLTVL.

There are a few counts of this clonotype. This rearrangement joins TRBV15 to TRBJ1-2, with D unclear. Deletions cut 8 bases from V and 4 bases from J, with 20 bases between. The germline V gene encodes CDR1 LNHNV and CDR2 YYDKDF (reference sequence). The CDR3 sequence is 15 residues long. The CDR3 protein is CATSPSGGLSYGYTF. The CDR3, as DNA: TGTGCCACCTCACCCTCTGGAGGGTTAAGCTATGGCTACACCTTC.

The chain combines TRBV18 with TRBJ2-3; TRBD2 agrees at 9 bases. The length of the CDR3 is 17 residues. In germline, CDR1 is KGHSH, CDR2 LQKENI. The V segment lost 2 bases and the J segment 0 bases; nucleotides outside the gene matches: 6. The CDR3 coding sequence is TGTGCCAGCTCACCAAGGCGGGGGGGAGCTAGCACAGATACGCAGTATTTT. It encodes CASSPRRGGASTDTQYF. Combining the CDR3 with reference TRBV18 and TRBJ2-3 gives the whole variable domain NAGVMQNPRHLVRRRGQEARLRCSPMKGHSHVYWYRQLPEEGLKFMVYLQKENIIDESGMPKERFSAEFPKEGPSILRIQQVVRGDSAAYFCASSPRRGGASTDTQYFGPGTRLTVL.

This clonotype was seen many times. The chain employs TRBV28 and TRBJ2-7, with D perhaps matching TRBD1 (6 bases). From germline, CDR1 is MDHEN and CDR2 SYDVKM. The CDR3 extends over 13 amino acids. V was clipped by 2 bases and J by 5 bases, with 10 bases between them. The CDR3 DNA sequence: TGTGCCAGCAGTTTAGGGGGCGCGGACGAGCAGTACTTC. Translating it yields CASSLGGADEQYF.

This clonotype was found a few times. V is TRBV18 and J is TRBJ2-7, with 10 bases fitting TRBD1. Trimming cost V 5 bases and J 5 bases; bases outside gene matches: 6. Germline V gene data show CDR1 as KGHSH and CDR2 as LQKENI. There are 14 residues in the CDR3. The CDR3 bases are TGTGCCAGCTCATCGGGACAGGGGTCCGACGAGCAGTACTTC. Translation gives CASSSGQGSDEQYF.

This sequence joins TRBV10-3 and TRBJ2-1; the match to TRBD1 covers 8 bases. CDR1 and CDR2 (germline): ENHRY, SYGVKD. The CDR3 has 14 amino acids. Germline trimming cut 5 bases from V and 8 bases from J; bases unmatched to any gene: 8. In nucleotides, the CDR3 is TGTGCCATCAGTTCCGACAGGGGAGAGGATGAGCAGTTCTTC. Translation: CAISSDRGEDEQFF.

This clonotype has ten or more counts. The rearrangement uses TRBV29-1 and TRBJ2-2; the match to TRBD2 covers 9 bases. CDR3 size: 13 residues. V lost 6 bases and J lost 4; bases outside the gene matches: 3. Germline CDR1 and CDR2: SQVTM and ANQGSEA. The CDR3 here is CSVETSGTGELFF. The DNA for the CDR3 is TGCAGCGTGGAGACTAGCGGCACCGGGGAGCTGTTTTTT.

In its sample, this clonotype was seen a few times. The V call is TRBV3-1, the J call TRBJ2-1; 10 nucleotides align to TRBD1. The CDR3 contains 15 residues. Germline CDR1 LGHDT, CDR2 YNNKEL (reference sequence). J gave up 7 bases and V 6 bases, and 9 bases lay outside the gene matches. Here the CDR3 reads CASSLRDRGLNEQFF. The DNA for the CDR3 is TGTGCCAGCAGTCTCCGGGACAGGGGCCTGAATGAGCAGTTCTTC.

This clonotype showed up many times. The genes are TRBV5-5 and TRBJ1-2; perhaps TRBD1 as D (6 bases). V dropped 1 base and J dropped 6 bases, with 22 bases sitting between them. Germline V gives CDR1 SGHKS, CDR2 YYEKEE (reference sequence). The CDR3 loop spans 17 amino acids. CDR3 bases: TGTGCCAGCAGCTTGAAATGGGGGACACCACCCGGGGATGGCTACACCTTC. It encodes CASSLKWGTPPGDGYTF.

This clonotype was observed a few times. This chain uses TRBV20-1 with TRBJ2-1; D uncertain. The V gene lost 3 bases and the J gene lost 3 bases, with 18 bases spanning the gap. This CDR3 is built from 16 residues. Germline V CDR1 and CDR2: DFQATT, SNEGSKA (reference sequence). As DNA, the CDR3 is TGCAGTGCTAGGCAGTATGAGACCGACGTCTACAATGAGCAGTTCTTC. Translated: CSARQYETDVYNEQFF.

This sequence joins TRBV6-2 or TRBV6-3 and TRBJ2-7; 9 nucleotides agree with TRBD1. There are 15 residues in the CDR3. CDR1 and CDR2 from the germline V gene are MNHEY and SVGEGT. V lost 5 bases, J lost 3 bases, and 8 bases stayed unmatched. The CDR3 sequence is CASSPGTGSFYEQYF. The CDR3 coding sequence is TGTGCCAGCAGTCCCGGGACAGGGTCTTTCTACGAGCAGTACTTC.

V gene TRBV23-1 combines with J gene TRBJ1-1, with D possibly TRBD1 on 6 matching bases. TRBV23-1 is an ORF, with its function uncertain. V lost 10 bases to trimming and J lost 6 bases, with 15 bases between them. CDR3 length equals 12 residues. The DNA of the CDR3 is TGCGCCAACATTACAGGGTTCGCTGAAGCTTTCTTT. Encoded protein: CANITGFAEAFF.

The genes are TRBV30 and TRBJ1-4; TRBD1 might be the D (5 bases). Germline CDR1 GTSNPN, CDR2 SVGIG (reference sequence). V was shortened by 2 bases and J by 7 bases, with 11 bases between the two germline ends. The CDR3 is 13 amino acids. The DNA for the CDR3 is TGTGCCTGGAGTACCGCAGGGAGTGAAAAACTGTTTTTT. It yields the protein CAWSTAGSEKLFF.

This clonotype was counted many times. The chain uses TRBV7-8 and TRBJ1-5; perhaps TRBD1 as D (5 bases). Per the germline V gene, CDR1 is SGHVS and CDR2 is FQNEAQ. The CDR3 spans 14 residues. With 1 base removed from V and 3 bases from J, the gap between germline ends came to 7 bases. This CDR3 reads CASSLGGYNQPQHF. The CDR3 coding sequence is TGTGCCAGCAGCTTAGGGGGGTACAATCAGCCCCAGCATTTT.

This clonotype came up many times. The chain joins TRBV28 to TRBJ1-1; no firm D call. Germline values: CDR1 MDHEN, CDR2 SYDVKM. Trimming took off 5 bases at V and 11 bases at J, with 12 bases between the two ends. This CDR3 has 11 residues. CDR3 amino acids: CASSPRSSAFF. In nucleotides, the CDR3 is TGTGCCAGCAGTCCCAGGTCGTCGGCTTTCTTT.

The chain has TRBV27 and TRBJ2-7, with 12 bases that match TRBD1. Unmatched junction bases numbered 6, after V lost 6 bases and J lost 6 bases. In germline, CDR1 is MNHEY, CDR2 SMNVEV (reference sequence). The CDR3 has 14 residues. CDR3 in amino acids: CASSRGTGGREQYF. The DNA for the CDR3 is TGTGCCAGCAGCCGCGGGACAGGGGGCCGCGAGCAGTACTTC.

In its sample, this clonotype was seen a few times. The CDR3 nucleotides are TGTGCCAGCAGTTACTTGGGACAGGGAAAATACGAGCAGTACTTC. Translating it yields CASSYLGQGKYEQYF. The chain couples TRBV6-5 to TRBJ2-7, with 9 bases identical to TRBD1. This CDR3 region has 15 residues. Germline CDR1 reads MNHEY; CDR2 reads SVGAGI. V shed 1 base, J shed 4 bases, and the junction held 5 bases outside the gene matches.

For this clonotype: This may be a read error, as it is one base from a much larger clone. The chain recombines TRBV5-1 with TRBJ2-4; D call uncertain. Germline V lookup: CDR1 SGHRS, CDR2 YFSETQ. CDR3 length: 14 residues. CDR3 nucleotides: TGCGCCAGCAGCTCCCTTTTAGCCGAAAACATTCAGTACTTC. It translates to CASSSLLAENIQYF.